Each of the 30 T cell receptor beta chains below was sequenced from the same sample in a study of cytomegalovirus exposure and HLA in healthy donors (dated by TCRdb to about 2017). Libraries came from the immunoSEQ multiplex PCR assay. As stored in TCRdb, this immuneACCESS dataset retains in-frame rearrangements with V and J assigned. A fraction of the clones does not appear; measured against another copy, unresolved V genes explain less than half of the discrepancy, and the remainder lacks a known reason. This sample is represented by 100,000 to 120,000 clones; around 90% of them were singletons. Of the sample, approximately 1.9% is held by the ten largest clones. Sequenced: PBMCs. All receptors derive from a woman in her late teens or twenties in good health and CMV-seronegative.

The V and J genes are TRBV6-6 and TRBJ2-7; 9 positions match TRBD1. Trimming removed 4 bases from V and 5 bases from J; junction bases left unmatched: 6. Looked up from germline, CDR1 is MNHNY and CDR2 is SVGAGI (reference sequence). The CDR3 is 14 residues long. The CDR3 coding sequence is TGTGCCAGCAGTTGGTCCCGGGACAGGGACGAGCAGTACTTC. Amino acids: CASSWSRDRDEQYF.

The CDR3 sequence is CASSSPDSYSYNEQFF. The CDR3, as DNA: TGTGCCAGCAGTTCCCCTGACTCGTACTCCTACAATGAGCAGTTCTTC. This chain joins TRBV27 and TRBJ2-1; D is undetermined. Deletions cut 4 bases from V and 0 bases from J, with 13 bases between. From germline, CDR1 is MNHEY and CDR2 SMNVEV (reference sequence). The CDR3 spans 16 residues.

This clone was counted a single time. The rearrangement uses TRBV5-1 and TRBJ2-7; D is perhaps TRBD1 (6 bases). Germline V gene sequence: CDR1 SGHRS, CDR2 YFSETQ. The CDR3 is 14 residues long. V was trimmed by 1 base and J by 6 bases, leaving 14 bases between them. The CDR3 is CASSLRIRGPEQYF. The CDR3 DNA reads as TGCGCCAGCAGCTTGAGGATCAGGGGCCCCGAGCAGTACTTC.

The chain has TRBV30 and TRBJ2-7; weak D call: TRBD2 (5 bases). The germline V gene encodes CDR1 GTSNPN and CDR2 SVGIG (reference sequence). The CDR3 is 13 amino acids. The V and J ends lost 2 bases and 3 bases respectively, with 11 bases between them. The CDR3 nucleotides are TGTGCCTGGAGTCCTGGACTGAACTACGAGCAGTACTTC. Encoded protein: CAWSPGLNYEQYF. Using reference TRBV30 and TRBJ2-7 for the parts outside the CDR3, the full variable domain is SQTIHQWPATLVQPVGSPLSLECTVEGTSNPNLYWYRQAAGRGLQLLFYSVGIGQISSEVPQNLSASRPQDRQFILSSKKLLLSDSGFYLCAWSPGLNYEQYFGPGTRLTVT.

The CDR3 loop is CASSVTGGAGQQYF. The DNA for the CDR3 is TGTGCCAGTAGTGTTACAGGGGGCGCCGGACAGCAGTACTTC. J is TRBJ2-7 and V is TRBV19; 9 bases align to TRBD1. The CDR3 has 14 amino acids. Germline V gives CDR1 LNHDA, CDR2 SQIVND (reference sequence). V lost 5 bases and J lost 8; bases outside the gene matches: 10.

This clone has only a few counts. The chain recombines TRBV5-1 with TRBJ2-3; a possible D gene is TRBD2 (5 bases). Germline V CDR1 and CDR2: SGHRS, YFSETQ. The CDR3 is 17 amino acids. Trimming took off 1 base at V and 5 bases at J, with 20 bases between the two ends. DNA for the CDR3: TGCGCCAGCAGCTTGAGCCCCCCGGCATCGGGGAGAGATACGCAGTATTTT. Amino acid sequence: CASSLSPPASGRDTQYF.

The CDR3 bases are TGTGCCAGCAGTCCCCCCCCGGCGGGCAATCAGCCCCAGCATTTT. Translated, it gives CASSPPPAGNQPQHF. The chain has TRBV27 and TRBJ1-5; no clear D gene. Germline values: CDR1 MNHEY, CDR2 SMNVEV (reference sequence). There are 15 residues in the CDR3. Trimming took 5 bases from V and 2 from J, leaving 13 bases between them.

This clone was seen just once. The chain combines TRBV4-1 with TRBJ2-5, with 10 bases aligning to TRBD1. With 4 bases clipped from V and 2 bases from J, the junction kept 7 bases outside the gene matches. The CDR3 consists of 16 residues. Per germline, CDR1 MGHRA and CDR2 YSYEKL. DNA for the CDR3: TGCGCCAGCAGCCGGGGACAGGGGACTAGTCAAGAGACCCAGTACTTC. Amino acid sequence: CASSRGQGTSQETQYF.

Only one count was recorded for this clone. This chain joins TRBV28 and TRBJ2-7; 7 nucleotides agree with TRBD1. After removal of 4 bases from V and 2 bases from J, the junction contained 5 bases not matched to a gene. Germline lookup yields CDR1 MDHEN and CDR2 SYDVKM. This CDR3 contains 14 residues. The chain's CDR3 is CASSYRRGTYEQYF. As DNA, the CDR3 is TGTGCCAGCAGTTATCGCAGGGGGACCTACGAGCAGTACTTC.

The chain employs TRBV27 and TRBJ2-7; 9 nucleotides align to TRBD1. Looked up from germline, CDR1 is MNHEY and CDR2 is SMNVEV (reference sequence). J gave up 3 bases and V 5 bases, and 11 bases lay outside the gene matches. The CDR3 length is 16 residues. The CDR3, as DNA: TGTGCCAGCAGTACAAACAGGGGGCGGATCGTCTACGAGCAGTACTTC. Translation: CASSTNRGRIVYEQYF.

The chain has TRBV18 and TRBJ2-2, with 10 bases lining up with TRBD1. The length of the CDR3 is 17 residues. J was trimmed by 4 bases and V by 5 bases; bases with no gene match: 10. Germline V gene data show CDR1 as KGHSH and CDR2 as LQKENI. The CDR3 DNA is TGTGCCAGCTCATCCCGACAGGGGGCGCAGTCCACCGGGGAGCTGTTTTTT. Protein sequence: CASSSRQGAQSTGELFF.

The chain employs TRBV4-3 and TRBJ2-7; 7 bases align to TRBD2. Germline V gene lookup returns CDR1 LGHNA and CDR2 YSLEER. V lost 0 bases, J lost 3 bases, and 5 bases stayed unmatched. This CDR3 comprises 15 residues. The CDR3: CASSQEFASGYEQYF. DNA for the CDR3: TGCGCCAGCAGCCAAGAATTCGCTAGCGGCTACGAGCAGTACTTC.

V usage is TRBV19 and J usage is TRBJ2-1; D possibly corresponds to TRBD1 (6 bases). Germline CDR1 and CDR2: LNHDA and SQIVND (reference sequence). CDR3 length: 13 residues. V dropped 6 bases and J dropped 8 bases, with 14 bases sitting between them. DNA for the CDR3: TGTGCCAGTAGAAAAATTGGACAGTATGAGCAGTTCTTC. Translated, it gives CASRKIGQYEQFF.

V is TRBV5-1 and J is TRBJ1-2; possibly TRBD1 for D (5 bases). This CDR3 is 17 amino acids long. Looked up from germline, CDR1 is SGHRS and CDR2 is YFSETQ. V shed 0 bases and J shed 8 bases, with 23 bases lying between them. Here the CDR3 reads CASSLVPGTAALGGYTF. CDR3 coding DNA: TGCGCCAGCAGCTTGGTCCCGGGGACTGCTGCGTTGGGAGGCTACACCTTC. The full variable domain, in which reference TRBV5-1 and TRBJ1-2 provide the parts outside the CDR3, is KAGVTQTPRYLIKTRGQQVTLSCSPISGHRSVSWYQQTPGQGLQFLFEYFSETQRNKGNFPGRFSGRQFSNSRSEMNVSTLELGDSALYLCASSLVPGTAALGGYTFGSGTRLTVV.

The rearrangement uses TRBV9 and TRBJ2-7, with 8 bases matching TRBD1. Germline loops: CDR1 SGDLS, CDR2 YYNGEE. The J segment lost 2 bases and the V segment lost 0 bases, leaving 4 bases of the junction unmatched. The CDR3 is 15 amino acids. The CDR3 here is CASSVGQGSPYEQYF. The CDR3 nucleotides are TGTGCCAGCAGCGTAGGACAGGGGAGCCCCTACGAGCAGTACTTC. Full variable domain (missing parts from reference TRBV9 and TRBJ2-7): DSGVTQTPKHLITATGQRVTLRCSPRSGDLSVYWYQQSLDQGLQFLIQYYNGEERAKGNILERFSAQQFPDLHSELNLSSLELGDSALYFCASSVGQGSPYEQYFGPGTRLTVT.

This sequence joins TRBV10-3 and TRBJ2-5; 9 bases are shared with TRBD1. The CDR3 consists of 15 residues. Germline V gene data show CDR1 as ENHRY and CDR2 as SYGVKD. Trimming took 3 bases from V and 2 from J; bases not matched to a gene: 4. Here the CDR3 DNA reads TGTGCCATCAGTGAACAGGGGGCCCCTCAAGAGACCCAGTACTTC. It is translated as CAISEQGAPQETQYF.

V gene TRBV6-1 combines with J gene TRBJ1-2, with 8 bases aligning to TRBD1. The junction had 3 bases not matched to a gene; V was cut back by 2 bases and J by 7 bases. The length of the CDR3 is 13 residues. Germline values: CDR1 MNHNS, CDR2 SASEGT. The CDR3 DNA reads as TGTGCCAGCAGTGAACAGACAGGGGTTGGCTACACCTTC. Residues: CASSEQTGVGYTF.

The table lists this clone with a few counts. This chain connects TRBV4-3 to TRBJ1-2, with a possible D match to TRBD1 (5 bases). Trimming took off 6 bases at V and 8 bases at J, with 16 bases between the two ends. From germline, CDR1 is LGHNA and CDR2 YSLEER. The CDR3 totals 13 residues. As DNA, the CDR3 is TGCGCCAGCAGTAACCCAAACAGGCCGGGCTACACCTTC. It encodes CASSNPNRPGYTF.

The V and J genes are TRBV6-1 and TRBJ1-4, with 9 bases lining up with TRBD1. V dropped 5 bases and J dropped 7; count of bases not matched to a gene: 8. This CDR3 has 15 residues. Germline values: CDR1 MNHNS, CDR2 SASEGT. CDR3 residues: CASSHTGDRVEKLFF. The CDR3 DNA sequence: TGTGCCAGCAGTCACACAGGGGACAGGGTTGAAAAACTGTTTTTT.

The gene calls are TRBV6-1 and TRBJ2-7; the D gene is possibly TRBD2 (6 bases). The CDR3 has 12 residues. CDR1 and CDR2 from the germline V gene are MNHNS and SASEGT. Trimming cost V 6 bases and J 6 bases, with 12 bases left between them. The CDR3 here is CASRRGGPEQYF. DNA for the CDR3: TGTGCCAGCAGAAGGGGAGGTCCCGAGCAGTACTTC.

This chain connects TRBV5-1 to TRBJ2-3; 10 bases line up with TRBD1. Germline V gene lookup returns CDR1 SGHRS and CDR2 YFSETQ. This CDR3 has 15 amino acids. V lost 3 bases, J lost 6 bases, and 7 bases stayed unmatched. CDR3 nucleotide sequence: TGCGCCAGCAGCTCCCGGGACAGGGGAGTGGATACGCAGTATTTT. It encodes CASSSRDRGVDTQYF.

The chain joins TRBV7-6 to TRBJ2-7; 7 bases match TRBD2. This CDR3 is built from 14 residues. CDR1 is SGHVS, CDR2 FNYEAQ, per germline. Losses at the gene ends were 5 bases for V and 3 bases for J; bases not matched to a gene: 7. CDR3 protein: CASSPLARFYEQYF. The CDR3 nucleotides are TGTGCCAGCAGCCCACTAGCGCGGTTCTACGAGCAGTACTTC.

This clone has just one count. CDR3 residues: CASSFQRGDQETQYF. The DNA of the CDR3 is TGTGCCAGCAGCTTTCAACGGGGGGACCAAGAGACCCAGTACTTC. The rearrangement joins TRBV7-2 to TRBJ2-5; 7 bases line up with TRBD2. CDR1 is SGHTA, CDR2 FQGNSA, per germline. V shed 3 bases, J shed 0 bases, and the junction held 4 bases outside the gene matches. This CDR3 contains 15 residues.

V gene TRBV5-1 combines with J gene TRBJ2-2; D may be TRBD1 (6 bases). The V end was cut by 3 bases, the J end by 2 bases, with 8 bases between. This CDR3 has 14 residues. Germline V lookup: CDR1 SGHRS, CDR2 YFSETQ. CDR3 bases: TGCGCCAGCAGCTGGGGGCTAAACACCGGGGAGCTGTTTTTT. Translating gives CASSWGLNTGELFF.

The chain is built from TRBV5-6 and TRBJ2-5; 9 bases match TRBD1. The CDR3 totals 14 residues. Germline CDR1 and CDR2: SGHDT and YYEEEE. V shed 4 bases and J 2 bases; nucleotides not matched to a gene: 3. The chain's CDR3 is CASSTDRGQETQYF. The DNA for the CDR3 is TGTGCCAGCAGCACCGACAGGGGGCAAGAGACCCAGTACTTC.

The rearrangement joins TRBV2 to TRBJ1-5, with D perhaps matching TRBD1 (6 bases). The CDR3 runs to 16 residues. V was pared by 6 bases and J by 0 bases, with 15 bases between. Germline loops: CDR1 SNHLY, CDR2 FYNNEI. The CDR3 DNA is TGTGCCAGCAGGGCGTTGACAGGATATAGCAATCAGCCCCAGCATTTT. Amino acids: CASRALTGYSNQPQHF.

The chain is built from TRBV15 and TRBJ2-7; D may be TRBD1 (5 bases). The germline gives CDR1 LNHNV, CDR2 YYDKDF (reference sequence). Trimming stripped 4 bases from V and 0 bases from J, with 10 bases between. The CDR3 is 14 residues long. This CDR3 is CATSIGQGSYEQYF. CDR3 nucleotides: TGTGCCACCAGCATAGGCCAGGGCTCCTACGAGCAGTACTTC.

The CDR3 DNA reads TGTGCCAGCAGTTTATTCGGGGGGAGCAATCAGCCCCAGCATTTT. It codes for CASSLFGGSNQPQHF. The rearrangement joins TRBV28 to TRBJ1-5; a weak D match, TRBD1 (5 bases). With 1 base removed from V and 1 base from J, the gap between germline ends came to 8 bases. The V gene's germline CDR1 is MDHEN and CDR2 SYDVKM. The CDR3 totals 15 residues. Full variable domain (missing parts from reference TRBV28 and TRBJ1-5): DVKVTQSSRYLVKRTGEKVFLECVQDMDHENMFWYRQDPGLGLRLIYFSYDVKMKEKGDIPEGYSVSREKKERFSLILESASTNQTSMYLCASSLFGGSNQPQHFGDGTRLSIL.

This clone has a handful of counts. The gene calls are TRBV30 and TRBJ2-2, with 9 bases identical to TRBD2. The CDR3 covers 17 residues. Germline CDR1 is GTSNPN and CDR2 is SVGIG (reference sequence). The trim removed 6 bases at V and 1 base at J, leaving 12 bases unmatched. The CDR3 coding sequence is TGTGCCTGCCCTTGGGGCGGGGGGGCGGAGAACACCGGGGAGCTGTTTTTT. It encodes CACPWGGGAENTGELFF.

The CDR3 bases are TGTGCCAGCAGTCTCGGACAGGGAGGGAGAGAGCAGTACTTC. Amino acid sequence: CASSLGQGGREQYF. V and J are TRBV28 and TRBJ2-7; tentative D call: TRBD1 (8 bases). The CDR3 extends over 14 amino acids. CDR1 and CDR2 (germline): MDHEN, SYDVKM. V lost 5 bases to trimming and J lost 7 bases, with 18 bases between them.